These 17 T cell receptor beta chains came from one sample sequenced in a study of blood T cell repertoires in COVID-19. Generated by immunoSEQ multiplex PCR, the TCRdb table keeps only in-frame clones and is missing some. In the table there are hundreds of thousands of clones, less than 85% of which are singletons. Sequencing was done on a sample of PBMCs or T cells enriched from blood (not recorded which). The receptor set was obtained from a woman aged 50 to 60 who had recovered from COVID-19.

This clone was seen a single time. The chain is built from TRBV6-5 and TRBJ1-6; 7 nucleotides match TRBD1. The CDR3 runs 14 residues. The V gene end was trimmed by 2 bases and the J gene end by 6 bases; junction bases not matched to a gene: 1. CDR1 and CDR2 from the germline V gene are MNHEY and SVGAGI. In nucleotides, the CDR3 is TGTGCCAGCAGTTACGACAGGGCTAATTCACCCCTCCACTTT. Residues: CASSYDRANSPLHF.

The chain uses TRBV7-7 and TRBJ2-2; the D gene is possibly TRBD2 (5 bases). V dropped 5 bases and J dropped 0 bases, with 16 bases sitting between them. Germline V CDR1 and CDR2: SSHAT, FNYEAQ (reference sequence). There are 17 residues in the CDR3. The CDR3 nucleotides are TGTGCCAGCAGCACTAGACCCCCCGCCGCGAACACCGGGGAGCTGTTTTTT. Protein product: CASSTRPPAANTGELFF.

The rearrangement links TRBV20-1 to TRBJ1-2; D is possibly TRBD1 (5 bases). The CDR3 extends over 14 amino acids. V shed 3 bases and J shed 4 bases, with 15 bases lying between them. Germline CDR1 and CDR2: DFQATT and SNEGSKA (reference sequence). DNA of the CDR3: TGCAGTGCTAGTTTGGCAGGGATGGTCTATGGCTACACCTTC. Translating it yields CSASLAGMVYGYTF.

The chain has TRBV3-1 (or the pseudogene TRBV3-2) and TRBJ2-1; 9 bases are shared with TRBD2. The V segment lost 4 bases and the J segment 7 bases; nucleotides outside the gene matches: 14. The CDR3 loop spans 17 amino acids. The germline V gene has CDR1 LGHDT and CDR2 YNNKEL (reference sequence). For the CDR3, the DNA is TGTGCCAGCAGCCCCCCCGCGGGCGGGAGGGCCAGGAATGAGCAGTTCTTC. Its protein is CASSPPAGGRARNEQFF.

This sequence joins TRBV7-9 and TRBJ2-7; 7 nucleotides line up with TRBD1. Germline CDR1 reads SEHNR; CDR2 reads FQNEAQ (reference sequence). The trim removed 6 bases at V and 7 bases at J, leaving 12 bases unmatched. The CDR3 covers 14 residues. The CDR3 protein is CASSPGTAVTEQYF. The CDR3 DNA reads TGTGCCAGCAGTCCCGGGACAGCGGTTACGGAGCAGTACTTC.

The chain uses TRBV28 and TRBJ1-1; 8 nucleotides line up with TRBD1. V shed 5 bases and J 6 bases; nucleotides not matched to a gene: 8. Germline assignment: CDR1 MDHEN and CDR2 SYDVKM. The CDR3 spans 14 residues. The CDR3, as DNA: TGTGCCAGCAGTCCAGCGACAGGGGTCCCTGAAGCTTTCTTT. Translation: CASSPATGVPEAFF.

The CDR3 spells CASSFSPGVGLETQYF. The CDR3 bases are TGCGCCAGCAGCTTTAGTCCCGGGGTAGGGTTGGAGACCCAGTACTTC. The chain recombines TRBV5-1 with TRBJ2-5, with D possibly matching TRBD2 (5 bases). Between the trimmed V and J ends, which lost 2 bases and 5 bases, there was a span of 19 bases. CDR1 and CDR2 from the germline V gene are SGHRS and YFSETQ. CDR3 length: 16 amino acids.

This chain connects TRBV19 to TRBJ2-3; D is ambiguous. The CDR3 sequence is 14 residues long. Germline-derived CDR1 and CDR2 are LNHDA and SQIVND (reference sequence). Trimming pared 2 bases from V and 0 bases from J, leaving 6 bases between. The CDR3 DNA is TGTGCCAGTAGTATATGGCAGAGCACAGATACGCAGTATTTT. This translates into CASSIWQSTDTQYF.

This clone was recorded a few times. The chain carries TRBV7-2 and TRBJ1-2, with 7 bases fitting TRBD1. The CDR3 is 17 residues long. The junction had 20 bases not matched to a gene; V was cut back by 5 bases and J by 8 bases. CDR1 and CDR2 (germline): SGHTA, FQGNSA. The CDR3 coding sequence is TGTGCCAGCAGCCCACAATTACAACAGGGGCTTTCGGGAGGCTACACCTTC. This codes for CASSPQLQQGLSGGYTF.

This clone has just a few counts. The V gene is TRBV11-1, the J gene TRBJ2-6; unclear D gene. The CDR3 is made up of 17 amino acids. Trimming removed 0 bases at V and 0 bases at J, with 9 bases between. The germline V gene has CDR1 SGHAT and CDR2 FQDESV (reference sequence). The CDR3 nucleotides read TGTGCCAGCAGCTTAGCCGCCTACCGCTCTGGGGCCAACGTCCTGACTTTC. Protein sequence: CASSLAAYRSGANVLTF.

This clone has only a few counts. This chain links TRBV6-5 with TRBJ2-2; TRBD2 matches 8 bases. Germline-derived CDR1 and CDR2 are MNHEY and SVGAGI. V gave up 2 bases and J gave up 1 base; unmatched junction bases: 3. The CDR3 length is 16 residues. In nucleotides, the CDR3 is TGTGCCAGCAGTTACAGCGGGGGCGGGAACACCGGGGAGCTGTTTTTT. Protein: CASSYSGGGNTGELFF.

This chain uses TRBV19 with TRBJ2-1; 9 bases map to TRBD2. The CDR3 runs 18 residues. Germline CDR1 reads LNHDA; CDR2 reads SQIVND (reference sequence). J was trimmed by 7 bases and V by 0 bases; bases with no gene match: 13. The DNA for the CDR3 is TGTGCCAGTAGTATAGATCGAGTTAGCGGGAGTAATTGGAATGAGCAGTTCTTC. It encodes CASSIDRVSGSNWNEQFF.

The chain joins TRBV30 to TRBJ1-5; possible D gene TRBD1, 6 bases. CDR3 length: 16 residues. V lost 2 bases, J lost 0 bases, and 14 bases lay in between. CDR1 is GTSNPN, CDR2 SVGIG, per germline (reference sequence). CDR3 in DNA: TGTGCCTGGAGTAGAGGTAACAGGGTTAGCAATCAGCCCCAGCATTTT. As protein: CAWSRGNRVSNQPQHF.

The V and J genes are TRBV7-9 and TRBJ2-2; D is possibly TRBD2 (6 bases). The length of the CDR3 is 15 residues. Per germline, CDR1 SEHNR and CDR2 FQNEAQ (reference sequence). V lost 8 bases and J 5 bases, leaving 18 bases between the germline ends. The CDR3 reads CASPWDFPRTGELFF. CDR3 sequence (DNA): TGTGCCAGCCCTTGGGACTTCCCTCGAACCGGGGAGCTGTTTTTT.

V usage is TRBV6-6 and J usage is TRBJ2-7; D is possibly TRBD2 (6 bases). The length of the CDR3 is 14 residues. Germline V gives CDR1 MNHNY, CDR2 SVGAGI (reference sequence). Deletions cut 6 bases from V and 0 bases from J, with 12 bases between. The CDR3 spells CASRSGSVSYEQYF. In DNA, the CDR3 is TGTGCCAGCAGATCCGGGAGCGTCTCCTACGAGCAGTACTTC.

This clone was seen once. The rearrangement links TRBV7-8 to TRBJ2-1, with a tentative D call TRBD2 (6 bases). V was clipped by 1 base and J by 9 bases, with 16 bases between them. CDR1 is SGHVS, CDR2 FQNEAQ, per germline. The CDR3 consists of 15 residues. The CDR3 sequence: CASSLDGGAQSEQFF. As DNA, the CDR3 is TGTGCCAGCAGCTTAGACGGAGGGGCGCAGAGTGAGCAGTTCTTC.

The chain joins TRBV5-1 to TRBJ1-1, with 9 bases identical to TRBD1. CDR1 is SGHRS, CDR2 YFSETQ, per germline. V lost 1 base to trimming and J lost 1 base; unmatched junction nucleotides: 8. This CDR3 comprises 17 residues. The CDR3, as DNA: TGCGCCAGCAGCTTGCTGGGACAGGGTAATCGGAACACTGAAGCTTTCTTT. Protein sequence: CASSLLGQGNRNTEAFF.